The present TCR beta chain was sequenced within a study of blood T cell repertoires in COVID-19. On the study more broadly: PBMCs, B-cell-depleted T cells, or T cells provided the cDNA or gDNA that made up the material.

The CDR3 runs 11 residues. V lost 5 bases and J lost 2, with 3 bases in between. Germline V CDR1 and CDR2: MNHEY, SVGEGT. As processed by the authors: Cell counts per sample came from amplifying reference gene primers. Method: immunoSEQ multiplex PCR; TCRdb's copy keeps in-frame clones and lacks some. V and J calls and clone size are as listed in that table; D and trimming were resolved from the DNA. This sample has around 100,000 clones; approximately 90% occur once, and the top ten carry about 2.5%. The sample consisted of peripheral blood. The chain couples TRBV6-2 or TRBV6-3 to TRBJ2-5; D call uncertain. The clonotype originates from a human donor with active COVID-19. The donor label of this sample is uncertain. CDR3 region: CASSPQETQYF. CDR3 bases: TGTGCCAGCAGTCCACAAGAGACCCAGTACTTC.